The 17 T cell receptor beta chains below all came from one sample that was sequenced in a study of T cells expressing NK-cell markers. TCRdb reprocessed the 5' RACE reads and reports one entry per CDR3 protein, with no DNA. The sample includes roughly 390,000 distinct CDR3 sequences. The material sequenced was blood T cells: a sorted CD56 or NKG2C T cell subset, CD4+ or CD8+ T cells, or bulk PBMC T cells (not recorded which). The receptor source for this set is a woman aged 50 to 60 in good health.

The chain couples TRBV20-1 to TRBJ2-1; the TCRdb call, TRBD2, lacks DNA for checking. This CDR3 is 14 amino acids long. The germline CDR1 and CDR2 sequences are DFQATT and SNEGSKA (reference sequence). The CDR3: CSARAGRKGNEQFF.

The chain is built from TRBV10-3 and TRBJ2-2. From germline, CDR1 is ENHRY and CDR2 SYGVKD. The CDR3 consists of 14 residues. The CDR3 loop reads CAISERTGTGELFF.

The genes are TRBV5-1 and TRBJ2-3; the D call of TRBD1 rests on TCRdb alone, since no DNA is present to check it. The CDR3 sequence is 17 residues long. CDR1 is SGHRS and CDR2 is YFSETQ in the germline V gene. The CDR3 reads CASSLAAGTGSTDTQYF.

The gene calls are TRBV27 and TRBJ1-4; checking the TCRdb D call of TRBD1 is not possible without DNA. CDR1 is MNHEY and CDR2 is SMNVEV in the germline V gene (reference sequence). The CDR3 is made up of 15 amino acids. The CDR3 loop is CASSSGTGGNEKLFF.

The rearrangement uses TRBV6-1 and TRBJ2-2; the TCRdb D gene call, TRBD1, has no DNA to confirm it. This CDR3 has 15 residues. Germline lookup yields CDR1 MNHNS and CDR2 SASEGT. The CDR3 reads CASSDRGLYTGELFF.

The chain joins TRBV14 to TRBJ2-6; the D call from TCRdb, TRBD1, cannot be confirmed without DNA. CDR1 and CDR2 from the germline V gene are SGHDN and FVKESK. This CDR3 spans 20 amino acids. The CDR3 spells CASSPEPEWTGLPGANVLTF.

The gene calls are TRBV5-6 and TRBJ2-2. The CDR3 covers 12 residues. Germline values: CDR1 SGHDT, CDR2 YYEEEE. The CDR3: CASSLRLGELFF.

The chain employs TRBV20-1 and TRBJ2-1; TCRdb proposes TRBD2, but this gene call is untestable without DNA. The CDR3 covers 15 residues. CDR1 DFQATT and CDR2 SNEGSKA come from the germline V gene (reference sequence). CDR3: CSARDWDSATIEQFF.

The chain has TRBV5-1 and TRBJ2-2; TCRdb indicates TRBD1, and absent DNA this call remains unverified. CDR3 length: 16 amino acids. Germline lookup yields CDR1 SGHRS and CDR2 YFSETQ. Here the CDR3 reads CASSSTGQGGAGELFF. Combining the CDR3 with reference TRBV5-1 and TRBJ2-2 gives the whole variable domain KAGVTQTPRYLIKTRGQQVTLSCSPISGHRSVSWYQQTPGQGLQFLFEYFSETQRNKGNFPGRFSGRQFSNSRSEMNVSTLELGDSALYLCASSSTGQGGAGELFFGEGSRLTVL.

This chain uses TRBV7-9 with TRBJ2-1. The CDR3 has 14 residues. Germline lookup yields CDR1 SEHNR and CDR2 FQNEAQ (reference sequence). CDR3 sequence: CASSLASGLSEQFF.

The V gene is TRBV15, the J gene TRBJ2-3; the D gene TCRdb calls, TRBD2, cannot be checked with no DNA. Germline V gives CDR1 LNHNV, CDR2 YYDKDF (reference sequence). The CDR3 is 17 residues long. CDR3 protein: CATSRKTLAGGTGAQYF.

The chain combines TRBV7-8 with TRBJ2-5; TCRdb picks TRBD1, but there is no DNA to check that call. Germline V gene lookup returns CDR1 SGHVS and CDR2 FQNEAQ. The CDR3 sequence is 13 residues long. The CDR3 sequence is CASSLGTFETQYF. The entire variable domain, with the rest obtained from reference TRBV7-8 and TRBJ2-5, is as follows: GAGVSQSPRYKVAKRGQDVALRCDPISGHVSLFWYQQALGQGPEFLTYFQNEAQLDKSGLPSDRFFAERPEGSVSTLKIQRTQQEDSAVYLCASSLGTFETQYFGPGTRLLVL.

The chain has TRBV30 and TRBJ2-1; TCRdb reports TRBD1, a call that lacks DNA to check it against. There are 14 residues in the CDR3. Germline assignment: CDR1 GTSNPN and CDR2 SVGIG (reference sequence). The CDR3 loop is CASGQTKRGSEQFF.

The CDR3 reads CSARHMDSYEQYF. The J gene is TRBJ2-7, the V gene TRBV20-1. CDR1 DFQATT and CDR2 SNEGSKA come from the germline V gene (reference sequence). The CDR3 is 13 amino acids.

This chain's CDR3 is CSVGRFNGETQYF. The V call is TRBV29-1, the J call TRBJ2-5. This CDR3 spans 13 amino acids. Germline V gene lookup returns CDR1 SQVTM and CDR2 ANQGSEA.

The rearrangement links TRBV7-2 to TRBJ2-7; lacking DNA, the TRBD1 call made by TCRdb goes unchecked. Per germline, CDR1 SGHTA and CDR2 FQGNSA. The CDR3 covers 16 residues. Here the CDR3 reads CASSLDNRGPPYEQYF.

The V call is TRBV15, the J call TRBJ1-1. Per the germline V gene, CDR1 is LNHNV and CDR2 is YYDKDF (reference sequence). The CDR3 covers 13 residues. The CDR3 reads CATSRDQGREAFF.